The sequence of this T cell receptor beta chain was determined in a study of T cell responses to AZD1222 COVID-19 vaccine. Study in general: Some second doses came at about 4 weeks and others at about 12 weeks; these were pooled. Study results and limitations: Spike was spanned by vaccine-associated CD4 TCRs, which were dominant at 160-218 and 743-854. Reports indicate that nearly half of spike-specific TCRs are directed at unmutated variant regions. The donor group comprised mostly white British people and more females; the analysis possibly underestimated clonal diversity.

A word on this clone: The antigen remains unidentified.

The CDR3 loop spans 16 amino acids. The germline V and J ends were trimmed by 4 bases and 0 bases, with 16 bases remaining between them. Germline assignment: CDR1 LGHNA and CDR2 YNFKEQ. The method was immunoSEQ multiplex PCR; TCRdb's version includes in-frame clones alone and lacks a portion of them. Among 100,000 to 150,000 clones listed, roughly nine tenths were seen once. V is TRBV4-2 and J is TRBJ2-7, with D possibly TRBD2 on 5 matching bases. The sequences come from peripheral blood, collected on day 0 of AZD1222 vaccination. The TCR sequence derives from an adult in good health. The CDR3 region is CASSPVAGASSYEQYF. The CDR3 DNA reads TGTGCCAGCAGCCCTGTGGCGGGCGCGAGCTCCTACGAGCAGTACTTC.